One and the same sample provided the 20 T cell receptor beta chains below, sequenced in a study of brain T cells in children with intractable seizures. The repertoire was sequenced with immunoSEQ multiplex PCR; TCRdb's copy has only in-frame clones and lacks some. The top ten hold under 7% of the sample, which has about 340,000 clones, about 94% seen once. The time point was: blood from clinic visit 5 months post-surgery; TSC patient then seizure free. Sequenced here: peripheral blood, sampled approximately 5 months after surgery. The receptors come from a boy in the first two years of life with tuberous sclerosis and intractable seizures.

The V call is TRBV9, the J call TRBJ1-2; D ambiguous. The CDR3 spans 15 residues. The germline CDR1 and CDR2 sequences are SGDLS and YYNGEE. Trimming cost V 2 bases and J 0 bases, with 11 bases left between them. In nucleotides, the CDR3 is TGTGCCAGCAGCGTGGACGGCCGATCTAACTATGGCTACACCTTC. Translating gives CASSVDGRSNYGYTF.

This chain connects TRBV14 to TRBJ1-1; unclear D gene. The V gene's germline CDR1 is SGHDN and CDR2 FVKESK. Trimming pared 6 bases from V and 1 base from J, leaving 9 bases between. CDR3 length equals 13 residues. The CDR3 sequence is CASSIGENTEAFF. The CDR3 DNA sequence: TGTGCCAGCAGTATAGGAGAGAACACTGAAGCTTTCTTT. Drawing the rest from reference TRBV14 and TRBJ1-1, the complete variable domain is EAGVTQFPSHSVIEKGQTVTLRCDPISGHDNLYWYRRVMGKEIKFLLHFVKESKQDESGMPNNRFLAERTGGTYSTLKVQPAELEDSGVYFCASSIGENTEAFFGQGTRLTVV.

In its sample, this clone was seen once. V gene TRBV15 combines with J gene TRBJ2-1; D is perhaps TRBD1 (6 bases). This CDR3 is 17 amino acids long. CDR1 and CDR2 (germline): LNHNV, YYDKDF (reference sequence). Trimming pared 6 bases from V and 0 bases from J, leaving 18 bases between. The CDR3 loop reads CATSRTMGHSSYNEQFF. The CDR3 nucleotides are TGTGCCACCAGTAGAACTATGGGACATAGCTCCTACAATGAGCAGTTCTTC.

The chain recombines TRBV15 with TRBJ2-5; TRBD1 aligns across 8 bases. V dropped 4 bases and J dropped 5; count of bases not matched to a gene: 6. This CDR3 has 14 amino acids. Germline loops: CDR1 LNHNV, CDR2 YYDKDF (reference sequence). The CDR3 loop is CATSKRTGTETQYF. The DNA of the CDR3 is TGTGCCACCAGCAAACGGACAGGGACGGAGACCCAGTACTTC.

The chain uses TRBV2 and TRBJ2-6; 8 nucleotides line up with TRBD2. J gave up 0 bases and V 8 bases, and 6 bases lay outside the gene matches. CDR1 and CDR2 from the germline V gene are SNHLY and FYNNEI. This CDR3 has 16 residues. The CDR3 loop reads CASEVAGRSGANVLTF. The CDR3 DNA follows: TGTGCCAGCGAGGTAGCGGGACGCTCTGGGGCCAACGTCCTGACTTTC.

The J gene is TRBJ1-2, the V gene TRBV14; D call uncertain. V dropped 1 base and J dropped 3 bases, with 9 bases sitting between them. This CDR3 comprises 14 residues. Germline CDR1 reads SGHDN; CDR2 reads FVKESK. CDR3: CASSQVLSYYGYTF. The CDR3 DNA sequence: TGTGCCAGCAGCCAAGTTTTGAGCTACTATGGCTACACCTTC. Complete variable domain (other parts from reference TRBV14 and TRBJ1-2): EAGVTQFPSHSVIEKGQTVTLRCDPISGHDNLYWYRRVMGKEIKFLLHFVKESKQDESGMPNNRFLAERTGGTYSTLKVQPAELEDSGVYFCASSQVLSYYGYTFGSGTRLTVV.

The count of this clone is one. J is TRBJ1-1 and V is TRBV6-5; D is perhaps TRBD1 (6 bases). This CDR3 has 14 residues. V lost 2 bases and J lost 3, with 10 bases in between. CDR1 is MNHEY and CDR2 is SVGAGI in the germline V gene. In DNA form, the CDR3 reads TGTGCCAGCAGTTACGGTCAGGGGTACACTGAAGCTTTCTTT. It specifies CASSYGQGYTEAFF.

This chain joins TRBV30 and TRBJ2-2; D is unclear. The CDR3 has 10 amino acids. Deletions cut 4 bases from V and 9 bases from J, with 6 bases between. The germline gives CDR1 GTSNPN, CDR2 SVGIG (reference sequence). This CDR3 is CAWKQRELFF. The CDR3 region has the DNA TGTGCCTGGAAGCAGAGGGAGCTGTTTTTT.

This chain's CDR3 is CARSLNQGGNQPQHF. In nucleotides, the CDR3 is TGTGCCAGAAGCTTGAACCAGGGAGGAAATCAGCCCCAGCATTTT. The chain is built from TRBV5-3 and TRBJ1-5; possible D gene TRBD1, 5 bases. TRBV5-3 is identified as an open reading frame with a role that is uncertain. The CDR3 runs to 15 residues. V was trimmed by 1 base and J by 4 bases, leaving 12 bases between them.

The rearrangement links TRBV24-1 to TRBJ2-1; 8 bases are a match to TRBD1. There are 15 residues in the CDR3. Per the germline V gene, CDR1 is KGHDR and CDR2 is SFDVKD. J was trimmed by 6 bases and V by 4 bases; bases with no gene match: 7. The CDR3 loop reads CATSELDRGINEQFF. The CDR3 region has the DNA TGTGCCACCAGTGAACTCGACAGGGGAATCAATGAGCAGTTCTTC.

V usage is TRBV19 and J usage is TRBJ2-1; D perhaps matches TRBD1 (6 bases). This CDR3 spans 15 amino acids. CDR1 is LNHDA, CDR2 SQIVND, per germline (reference sequence). The V and J ends lost 5 bases and 2 bases respectively, with 13 bases between them. The CDR3 here is CASSPDSMTYNEQFF. CDR3 nucleotide sequence: TGTGCCAGTAGTCCGGACAGTATGACCTACAATGAGCAGTTCTTC.

This clone came up once. The genes are TRBV3-1 (or the pseudogene TRBV3-2) and TRBJ2-3, with D hard to call. Germline V gene data show CDR1 as LGHDT and CDR2 as YNNKEL (reference sequence). V lost 0 bases and J 0 bases, leaving 10 bases between the germline ends. This CDR3 has 16 residues. CDR3 residues: CASSQDVGYSTDTQYF. The DNA for the CDR3 is TGTGCCAGCAGCCAAGATGTGGGGTATAGCACAGATACGCAGTATTTT.

The chain links TRBV3-1 (or the pseudogene TRBV3-2) to TRBJ1-1; possible D gene TRBD1, 6 bases. Germline lookup yields CDR1 LGHDT and CDR2 YNNKEL (reference sequence). Trimming left V 3 bases short and J 3 bases short, with 14 bases between. The length of the CDR3 is 15 residues. The CDR3 coding sequence is TGTGCCAGCAGCCAGGGTTCAGGGGTTGACACTGAAGCTTTCTTT. This encodes CASSQGSGVDTEAFF.

This sequence joins TRBV6-6 and TRBJ1-1; D is unresolved. Trimming removed 0 bases from V and 2 bases from J, with 7 bases in between. The CDR3 is made up of 14 amino acids. Germline V CDR1 and CDR2: MNHNY, SVGAGI (reference sequence). CDR3: CASSYSTLNTEAFF. The CDR3 DNA reads as TGTGCCAGCAGTTACTCGACCCTCAACACTGAAGCTTTCTTT.

This sequence joins TRBV6-4 and TRBJ2-3; unclear D gene. Trimming shortened V by 2 bases and J by 0 bases, and 6 bases separated the two germline ends. The CDR3 loop spans 14 amino acids. Germline assignment: CDR1 MRHNA and CDR2 SNTAGT. The CDR3 region has the DNA TGTGCCAGCAGTGACAGCGCTAGCACAGATACGCAGTATTTT. This sequence encodes CASSDSASTDTQYF.

The chain uses TRBV7-9 and TRBJ2-1; possibly TRBD1 or TRBD2 for D (6 bases each). This CDR3 is built from 16 residues. Germline V gene data show CDR1 as SEHNR and CDR2 as FQNEAQ (reference sequence). Trimming removed 5 bases from V and 1 base from J, with 15 bases in between. This CDR3 reads CASSSTTGLSYNEQFF. In DNA form, the CDR3 reads TGTGCCAGCAGCAGTACGACAGGACTATCCTACAATGAGCAGTTCTTC.

The rearrangement links TRBV2 to TRBJ2-3, with 8 bases identical to TRBD1. The CDR3 covers 14 residues. CDR1 is SNHLY, CDR2 FYNNEI, per germline. Losses at the gene ends were 7 bases for V and 1 base for J; bases not matched to a gene: 4. CDR3: CASNPGQGTDTQYF. CDR3 nucleotide sequence: TGTGCCAGCAACCCGGGACAGGGCACAGATACGCAGTATTTT.

This rearrangement joins TRBV4-1 to TRBJ2-3; D is possibly TRBD1 (6 bases). Germline V lookup: CDR1 MGHRA, CDR2 YSYEKL. This CDR3 is built from 17 residues. V lost 0 bases and J 1 base, leaving 14 bases between the germline ends. The CDR3: CASSQEPRGPGTDTQYF. For the CDR3, the DNA is TGCGCCAGCAGCCAAGAGCCCAGGGGTCCGGGCACAGATACGCAGTATTTT.

The chain employs TRBV5-4 and TRBJ2-5; 9 bases agree with TRBD2. The V segment lost 4 bases and the J segment 4 bases; nucleotides outside the gene matches: 14. This CDR3 contains 17 residues. CDR1 is SGHNT and CDR2 is YYREEE in the germline V gene (reference sequence). The CDR3 coding sequence is TGTGCCAGCAGCGTTCGCGTCGTGGGACTAGCAGGAGAGACCCAGTACTTC. Amino acid sequence: CASSVRVVGLAGETQYF.

The CDR3 reads CASSVGDLGGGDEQYF. The CDR3 nucleotides are TGTGCCAGCAGCGTAGGCGATTTGGGCGGGGGGGACGAGCAGTACTTC. V usage is TRBV9 and J usage is TRBJ2-7; 9 nucleotides align to TRBD2. The CDR3 sequence is 16 residues long. J lost 5 bases, V lost 0 bases, and 9 bases had no gene match. Germline-derived CDR1 and CDR2 are SGDLS and YYNGEE.